This T cell receptor (beta chain) was sequenced for a study of T cell responses to AZD1222 COVID-19 vaccine. The germline V gene encodes CDR1 SGHTA and CDR2 FQGTGA. Trimming cost V 5 bases and J 4 bases; bases outside gene matches: 6. The CDR3 spans 16 residues. For this clone: Its antigen is not known.

Study-wide results and caveats: Donors, mostly white British, included more females; clonal diversity was possibly underestimated. Repertoire sampling was restricted to post-peak T cell response timepoints. Only a handful of individuals given AZD1222 were seropositive at baseline.

Method: immunoSEQ multiplex PCR; TCRdb's copy keeps in-frame clones and lacks some. The sample yields 95,000 to 150,000 clones, 88% seen once. The clonotype originates from an adult in good health. The source material was peripheral blood, sampled on day 0 of AZD1222 vaccination. The rearrangement uses TRBV7-3 and TRBJ2-5; TRBD2 aligns across 14 bases. CDR3 in DNA: TGTGCCAGCAGCCCGACTAGCGGGGGGGCCGGAGAGACCCAGTACTTC. Its translation is CASSPTSGGAGETQYF.